This T cell receptor beta chain emerged from a study of CD4 T cells in relation to SARS-CoV-2 and coronaviruses. Across the whole study: Crossreactive spike epitopes shared across donors were mapped to their HLA restriction.

The repertoire was sequenced with immunoSEQ multiplex PCR; TCRdb's copy has only in-frame clones and lacks some. The sample shows approximately 27,000 clones, 60% to 85% of them seen only once. Germline values: CDR1 SGHAT, CDR2 FQNNGV. The CDR3 runs 14 residues. Unmatched junction bases numbered 4, after V lost 5 bases and J lost 1 base. Comment on this clone: Its antigen remains unidentified.

CD4+ T cells from unexposed donors were obtained before the COVID-19 pandemic (2011-2018). The cells were cultured for under twelve days before CD4+ T cells were isolated. Unexposed-donor CD4+ T cells were probed with SARS-CoV-2 S/N and four cold-coronavirus spikes, cells permitting. The genes are TRBV11-2 and TRBJ2-5, with TRBD2 identical over 7 bases. The sample was CD4+ T cells from PBMCs, cultured in vitro. The TCR comes from a human donor in good health. The CDR3 loop is CASSPWEGQETQYF. The DNA for the CDR3 is TGTGCCAGCAGCCCATGGGAGGGCCAAGAGACCCAGTACTTC.